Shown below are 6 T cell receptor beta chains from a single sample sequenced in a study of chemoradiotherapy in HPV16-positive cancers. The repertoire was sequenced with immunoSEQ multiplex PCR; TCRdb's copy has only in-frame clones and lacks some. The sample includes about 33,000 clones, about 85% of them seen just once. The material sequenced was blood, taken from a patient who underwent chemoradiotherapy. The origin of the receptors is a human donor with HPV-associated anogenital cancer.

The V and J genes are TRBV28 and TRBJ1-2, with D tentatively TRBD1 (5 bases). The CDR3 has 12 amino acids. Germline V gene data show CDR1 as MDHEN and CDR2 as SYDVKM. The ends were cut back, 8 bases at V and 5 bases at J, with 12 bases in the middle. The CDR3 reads CASGQGNYGYTF. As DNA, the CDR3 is TGTGCCAGCGGGCAGGGAAATTATGGCTACACCTTC.

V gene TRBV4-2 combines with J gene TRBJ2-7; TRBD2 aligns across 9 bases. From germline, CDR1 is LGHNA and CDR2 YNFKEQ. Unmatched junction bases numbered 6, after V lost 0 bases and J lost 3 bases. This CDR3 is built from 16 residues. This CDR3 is CASSQEAGLAIYEQYF. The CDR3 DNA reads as TGTGCCAGCAGCCAAGAGGCGGGACTAGCAATCTACGAGCAGTACTTC.

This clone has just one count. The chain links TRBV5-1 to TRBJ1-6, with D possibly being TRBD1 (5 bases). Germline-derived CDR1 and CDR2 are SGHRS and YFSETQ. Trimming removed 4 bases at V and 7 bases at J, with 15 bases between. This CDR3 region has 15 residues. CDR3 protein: CASSRMTVENSPLHF. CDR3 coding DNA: TGCGCCAGCAGCAGGATGACAGTGGAAAATTCACCCCTCCACTTT.

For the CDR3, the DNA is TGTGCCAGCAGCTCCGCGACGGTCCTCTACACCTTC. Residues: CASSSATVLYTF. This chain links TRBV11-2 with TRBJ1-2; unclear D gene. The germline V gene encodes CDR1 SGHAT and CDR2 FQNNGV. CDR3 length: 12 residues. V gave up 4 bases and J gave up 10 bases, with 13 bases separating them.

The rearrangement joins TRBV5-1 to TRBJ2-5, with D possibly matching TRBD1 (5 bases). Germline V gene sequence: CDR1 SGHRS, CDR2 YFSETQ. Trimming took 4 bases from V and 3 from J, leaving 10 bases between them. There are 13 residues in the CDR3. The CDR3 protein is CASSPSREETQYF. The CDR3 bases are TGCGCCAGCAGCCCTTCCAGGGAAGAGACCCAGTACTTC.

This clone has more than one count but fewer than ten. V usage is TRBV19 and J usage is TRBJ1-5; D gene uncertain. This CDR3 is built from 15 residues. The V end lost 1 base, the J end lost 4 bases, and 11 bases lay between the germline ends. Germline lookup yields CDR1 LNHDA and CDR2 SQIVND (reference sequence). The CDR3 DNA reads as TGTGCCAGTAGTATAGCTTCCACGGGTAATCAGCCCCAGCATTTT. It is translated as CASSIASTGNQPQHF.